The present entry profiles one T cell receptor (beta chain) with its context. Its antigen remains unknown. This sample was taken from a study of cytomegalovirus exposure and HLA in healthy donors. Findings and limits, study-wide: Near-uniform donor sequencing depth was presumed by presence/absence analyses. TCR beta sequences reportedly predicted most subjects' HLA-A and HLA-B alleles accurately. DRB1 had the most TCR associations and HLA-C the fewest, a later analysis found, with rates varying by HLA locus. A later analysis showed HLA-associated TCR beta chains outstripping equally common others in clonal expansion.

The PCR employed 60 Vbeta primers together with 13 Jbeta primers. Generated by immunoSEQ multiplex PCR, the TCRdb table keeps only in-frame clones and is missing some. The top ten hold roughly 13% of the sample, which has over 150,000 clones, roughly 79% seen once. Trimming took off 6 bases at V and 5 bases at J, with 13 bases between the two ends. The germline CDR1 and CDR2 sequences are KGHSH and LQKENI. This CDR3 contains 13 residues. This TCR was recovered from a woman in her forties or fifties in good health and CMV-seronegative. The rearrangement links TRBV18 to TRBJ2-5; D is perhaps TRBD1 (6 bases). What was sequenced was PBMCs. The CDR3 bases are TGTGCCAGCTCTCTCACAGGGTCGGAGACCCAGTACTTC. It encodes CASSLTGSETQYF.